Listed below are T cell receptor beta chains from one sample, sequenced in a study of shared clonotypes between healthy human individuals. The assay was immunoSEQ multiplex PCR, and TCRdb's table has in-frame clones only and misses some. This sample has around 330,000 clones, with around two thirds found just once. Sequenced sample: memory CD4+ T cells sorted from blood. The receptor source for this set is a man younger than 40 in good health. The CDR3 runs from the conserved cysteine through the conserved F or W. D genes are given only for firm matches. Not every row has a clone size; where given, it reads once, few, many or a size class.

>TRBJ2-5|-|TRBD1|TRBV11-2
CASSLQTGIVETQYF
TGTGCCAGCAGCTTACAGACAGGGATTGTGGAGACCCAGTACTTC
>TRBJ2-3|-|-|TRBV18
CASSHSRGLTDTQYF
TGTGCCAGCAGCCATTCCAGGGGCCTAACAGATACGCAGTATTTT
>TRBJ2-3|-|TRBD2|TRBV10-3
CAAGSAGGRTDTQYF
TGTGCCGCCGGTTCTGCGGGAGGGAGAACAGATACGCAGTATTTT
>TRBJ2-3|-|-|TRBV7-2
CASSLRGVTDTQYF
TGTGCCAGCAGCTTAAGGGGGGTCACAGATACGCAGTATTTT
>TRBJ2-1|-|-|TRBV10-2
CASRGSGGNEQFF
TGCGCCTCCCGGGGGTCAGGGGGCAATGAGCAGTTCTTC
>TRBJ2-1|many|TRBD2|TRBV12-5
CASGRGISYNEQFF
TGTGCTAGCGGGCGGGGGATCTCCTACAATGAGCAGTTCTTC
>TRBJ2-2|-|-|TRBV7-2
CASSRDRITGELFF
TGTGCCAGCAGCCGCGACAGAATCACCGGGGAGCTGTTTTTT
>TRBJ2-7|-|-|TRBV5-1
CASSGVLGTDEQYF
TGCGCCAGCAGCGGGGTTCTCGGTACGGACGAGCAGTACTTC
>TRBJ1-2|-|-|TRBV9
CASSVVTGNYGYTF
TGTGCCAGCAGCGTAGTTACGGGGAACTATGGCTACACCTTC
>TRBJ2-4|-|-|TRBV5-5
CASSLDSGARSGRAKNIQYF
TGTGCCAGCAGCTTGGATTCCGGGGCTAGGTCAGGGCGGGCTAAAAACATTCAGTACTTC
>TRBJ1-2|-|TRBD1|TRBV7-8
CASSIQDRAGGYTF
TGTGCCAGCAGCATACAGGACAGGGCCGGCGGCTACACCTTC
>TRBJ2-1|-|TRBD2|TRBV2
CASSLLAGGYNEQFF
TGTGCCAGCAGCCTACTAGCGGGAGGGTACAATGAGCAGTTCTTC
>TRBJ1-1|few|TRBD1|TRBV6-5
CASRPDRYTEAFF
TGTGCCAGCCGCCCGGACAGGTACACTGAAGCTTTCTTT
>TRBJ2-5|few|-|TRBV7-3
CASRQTGADQETQYF
TGTGCCAGCAGACAAACTGGGGCGGACCAAGAGACCCAGTACTTC
>TRBJ2-5|once|-|TRBV4-1
CASSQVEVQATQYF
TGCGCCAGCAGCCAAGTCGAGGTGCAGGCGACCCAGTACTTC
>TRBJ2-5|-|-|TRBV10-3
CAISDVRGSPAYQETQYF
TGTGCCATCAGTGATGTCCGGGGGTCTCCAGCGTACCAAGAGACCCAGTACTTC
>TRBJ1-5|few|-|TRBV10-3
CAISEVWDEGGNQPQHF
TGTGCCATCAGTGAAGTTTGGGACGAAGGCGGGAATCAGCCCCAGCATTTT
>TRBJ2-2|-|-|TRBV19
CASSIPRGYGGQLFF
TGTGCCAGTAGTATACCCCGCGGCTACGGGGGGCAGCTGTTTTTT
>TRBJ2-7|-|-|TRBV11-1
CASSRFVQGGHEQYF
TGTGCCAGCAGCCGATTTGTTCAGGGTGGGCACGAGCAGTACTTC
>TRBJ2-2|few|-|TRBV27
CASSFNSGGRTGELFF
TGTGCCAGCAGTTTCAACTCCGGGGGCCGGACCGGGGAGCTGTTTTTT
>TRBJ2-4|-|-|TRBV5-1
CASSVGQGGRIQYF
TGCGCCAGCAGCGTGGGACAAGGGGGACGCATTCAGTACTTC
>TRBJ2-5|once|TRBD2|TRBV7-9
CASSQGTSASRETQYF
TGTGCCAGCAGCCAGGGGACTAGCGCAAGTAGAGAGACCCAGTACTTC
>TRBJ2-3|-|TRBD1|TRBV6-5
CASSLQGADTQYF
TGTGCCAGCAGTTTACAGGGGGCAGATACGCAGTATTTT
>TRBJ2-5|-|TRBD1|TRBV7-9
CASSPGQGGPQETQYF
TGTGCCAGCAGCCCCGGACAGGGTGGACCCCAAGAGACCCAGTACTTC
>TRBJ2-1|-|-|TRBV27
CASSLSMRGGYYNEQFF
TGTGCCAGCAGTTTATCAATGCGCGGCGGATACTACAATGAGCAGTTCTTC
>TRBJ1-1|-|TRBD1|TRBV2
CASTSPRQGLLGAFF
TGTGCCAGCACCTCCCCCAGACAGGGGTTATTGGGGGCTTTCTTT
>TRBJ1-1|once|TRBD1|TRBV10-1
CASSETWTGYFF
TGCGCCAGCAGTGAGACGTGGACAGGGTACTTCTTT
>TRBJ2-5|-|-|TRBV7-2
CASSSSTPGGGETQYF
TGTGCCAGCAGCTCAAGTACCCCCGGGGGAGGAGAGACCCAGTACTTC
>TRBJ1-1|few|-|TRBV5-5
CASSPRTATMNTEAFF
TGTGCCAGCAGCCCGCGGACAGCTACTATGAACACTGAAGCTTTCTTT
>TRBJ2-3|-|-|TRBV6-5
CASSYLALTQYF
TGTGCCAGCAGTTACCTAGCGCTTACGCAGTATTTT
>TRBJ2-3|-|-|TRBV18
CASSPRGSPTDTQYF
TGTGCCAGCTCACCACGGGGTAGCCCCACAGATACGCAGTATTTT
>TRBJ2-3|-|-|TRBV2
CASSEWPDTQYF
TGTGCCAGCAGTGAATGGCCAGATACGCAGTATTTT
>TRBJ2-5|-|-|TRBV10-2
CASSEGWGKVETQYF
TGCGCCAGCAGTGAGGGGTGGGGAAAGGTAGAGACCCAGTACTTC
>TRBJ2-1|-|-|TRBV28
CASREATYNEQFF
TGTGCCAGCAGAGAGGCCACCTACAATGAGCAGTTCTTC
>TRBJ1-1|-|-|TRBV6-6
CASSPANTEAFF
TGTGCCAGCAGCCCGGCCAACACTGAAGCTTTCTTT
>TRBJ2-1|many|TRBD2|TRBV27
CASSLRLAGYNEQFF
TGTGCCAGCAGTTTACGACTAGCGGGGTACAATGAGCAGTTCTTC